These 5 T cell receptor beta chains share one sample of origin, sequenced in a study of T cells after yellow fever vaccination. TCRdb used MiXCR to reprocess the 5' RACE reads, holding one entry per CDR3 protein. The sample yields about 260,000 distinct CDR3 sequences, 10% to 15% seen once. This sample comprised CD4+ T cells sorted from PBMCs, obtained 45 days after the yellow fever booster vaccination. Source of these receptors: a man aged 25 to 40 who received the YFV17D yellow fever vaccine.

The chain recombines TRBV27 with TRBJ2-3; TRBD1 matches at 11 bases. V was pared by 0 bases and J by 5 bases, with 7 bases of the junction left unmatched. The germline V gene encodes CDR1 MNHEY and CDR2 SMNVEV (reference sequence). The CDR3 covers 17 residues. The CDR3 sequence: CASSLSSDRGRRDTQYF. The CDR3 DNA reads as TGTGCCAGCAGTTTATCTTCGGACAGGGGGCGACGAGATACGCAGTATTTT.

The gene calls are TRBV7-9 and TRBJ1-2, with D possibly matching TRBD1 (6 bases). The germline V and J ends were trimmed by 5 bases and 2 bases, with 9 bases remaining between them. This CDR3 spans 13 amino acids. Germline CDR1 and CDR2: SEHNR and FQNEAQ (reference sequence). The chain's CDR3 is CASSRDTNYGYTF. DNA of the CDR3: TGTGCCAGCAGCAGGGACACAAACTATGGCTACACCTTC.

V usage is TRBV15 and J usage is TRBJ2-7; the D call may be TRBD1 or TRBD2 (5 bases each). The ends were cut back, 3 bases at V and 2 bases at J, with 17 bases in the middle. In germline, CDR1 is LNHNV, CDR2 YYDKDF (reference sequence). CDR3 length: 16 residues. Here the CDR3 DNA reads TGTGCCACCAGCAGCAGAGCGCCGGGACCAACCTACGAGCAGTACTTC. Translated: CATSSRAPGPTYEQYF.

In this sample, this clonotype turned up a few times. The gene calls are TRBV7-8 and TRBJ2-4; possibly TRBD2 for D (6 bases). CDR1 and CDR2 (germline): SGHVS, FQNEAQ. There are 16 residues in the CDR3. Trimming shortened V by 1 base and J by 4 bases, and 14 bases separated the two germline ends. CDR3 region: CASSLVGGIGKNIQYF. The CDR3 DNA reads TGTGCCAGCAGCTTAGTTGGGGGGATAGGGAAAAACATTCAGTACTTC.

This clonotype showed up just a few times. The chain has TRBV29-1 and TRBJ2-1; 10 nucleotides agree with TRBD2. The germline V gene has CDR1 SQVTM and CDR2 ANQGSEA. J gave up 9 bases and V 1 base, and 6 bases lay outside the gene matches. The CDR3 contains 14 residues. The CDR3 loop reads CSVEASGSNVEQFF. Here the CDR3 DNA reads TGCAGCGTTGAAGCTAGCGGGAGTAACGTTGAGCAGTTCTTC.